This T cell receptor beta chain was identified in a study of T cell responses to AZD1222 COVID-19 vaccine. Regarding this clone: Its antigen is unidentified.

Study-level findings and limits: Clonal diversity was possibly underestimated, and white British individuals and females predominated among donors. Baseline antibody screening turned up just a handful of seropositive AZD1222 recipients. Epitopes outside B.1.351 and B.1.1.7 mutated regions reportedly drew nearly half of spike TCRs.

The method was immunoSEQ multiplex PCR; TCRdb's version includes in-frame clones alone and lacks a portion of them. The sample has roughly 110,000 clones, 80% to 95% seen once. Sequencing used peripheral blood, obtained on day 0 of AZD1222 vaccination. The clonotype was recovered from an adult in good health.

CDR3 DNA: TGCGCCAGCAGCTTAGCGGGGGGAAGGGATACGCAGTATTTT. Translated: CASSLAGGRDTQYF. The rearrangement uses TRBV5-1 and TRBJ2-3; 9 bases align to TRBD2. The CDR3 is made up of 14 amino acids. CDR1 SGHRS and CDR2 YFSETQ come from the germline V gene. Trimming took 2 bases from V and 6 from J; bases not matched to a gene: 4.